These 19 T cell receptor beta chains were sequenced from one sample in a study of technical replicates of blood from several donors. Libraries were prepared by immunoSEQ multiplex PCR; TCRdb keeps only in-frame clonotypes and omits some of them. The sample gives 84,000 or so clones, less than 98% of which show up once; more than 0.15% is in the top ten. The sequenced sample consisted of T cells isolated from PBMCs. The receptors here all came from a human donor in good health.

This clone was observed a few times. The V and J genes are TRBV28 and TRBJ2-2; 9 nucleotides match TRBD1. V lost 3 bases to trimming and J lost 8 bases; unmatched junction nucleotides: 7. The CDR3 contains 15 residues. Germline values: CDR1 MDHEN, CDR2 SYDVKM. This chain's CDR3 is CASSFQQGASGELFF. CDR3 nucleotides: TGTGCCAGCAGTTTCCAACAGGGGGCTTCAGGGGAGCTGTTTTTT.

The chain couples TRBV7-8 to TRBJ1-2, with 8 bases aligning to TRBD1. J gave up 4 bases and V 1 base, and 2 bases lay outside the gene matches. Germline CDR1 is SGHVS and CDR2 is FQNEAQ. The CDR3 totals 14 residues. The CDR3 protein is CASSLGQGSYGYTF. DNA of the CDR3: TGTGCCAGCAGCTTAGGACAGGGGAGCTATGGCTACACCTTC.

The rearrangement joins TRBV25-1 to TRBJ1-2; 10 nucleotides agree with TRBD1. With V trimmed by 6 bases and J by 7 bases, 14 bases remained unmatched. The CDR3 is 16 amino acids. CDR1 is MGHDK, CDR2 SYGVNS, per germline. The CDR3 DNA sequence: TGTGCCAGCAGAGAAAACCGGGACAGGGGAATGACTGGCTACACCTTC. Residues: CASRENRDRGMTGYTF.

V is TRBV4-2 and J is TRBJ1-1; D is uncertain. CDR1 is LGHNA and CDR2 is YNFKEQ in the germline V gene. Between the trimmed V and J ends, which lost 0 bases and 3 bases, there was a span of 11 bases. This CDR3 comprises 15 residues. In DNA form, the CDR3 reads TGTGCCAGCAGCCAAGAAAGGTACAGACACACTGAAGCTTTCTTT. Its protein is CASSQERYRHTEAFF.

The V call is TRBV27, the J call TRBJ1-4; 9 bases are shared with TRBD1. This CDR3 is 14 amino acids long. The trim removed 2 bases at V and 6 bases at J, leaving 1 base unmatched. Germline-derived CDR1 and CDR2 are MNHEY and SMNVEV (reference sequence). The CDR3 protein is CASSLGTGYEKLFF. CDR3 DNA sequence: TGTGCCAGCAGTTTAGGGACAGGGTATGAAAAACTGTTTTTT. Filled out from reference TRBV27 and TRBJ1-4, the complete variable domain reads EAQVTQNPRYLITVTGKKLTVTCSQNMNHEYMSWYRQDPGLGLRQIYYSMNVEVTDKGDVPEGYKVSRKEKRNFPLILESPSPNQTSLYFCASSLGTGYEKLFFGSGTQLSVL.

V gene TRBV10-3 combines with J gene TRBJ2-7, with 7 bases identical to TRBD2. The CDR3 loop spans 16 amino acids. J was trimmed by 0 bases and V by 5 bases; bases with no gene match: 10. Germline V gene data show CDR1 as ENHRY and CDR2 as SYGVKD. CDR3: CAISNLRREISYEQYF. Here the CDR3 DNA reads TGTGCCATCAGTAACCTCCGGCGGGAGATCTCCTACGAGCAGTACTTC.

CDR3 sequence (DNA): TGTGCCAGCAGCGTAGAAACCCCGCACCCCGGGGATCAGCCCCAGCATTTT. This codes for CASSVETPHPGDQPQHF. The chain couples TRBV9 to TRBJ1-5; D is uncertain. The CDR3 extends over 17 amino acids. Deletions cut 0 bases from V and 5 bases from J, with 18 bases between. Germline loops: CDR1 SGDLS, CDR2 YYNGEE.

The chain has TRBV19 and TRBJ1-4; 8 bases fit TRBD1. The CDR3 loop spans 14 amino acids. After removal of 7 bases from V and 5 bases from J, the junction contained 6 bases not matched to a gene. CDR1 and CDR2 (germline): LNHDA, SQIVND (reference sequence). The CDR3 sequence: CASTRDRFNEKLFF. CDR3 sequence (DNA): TGTGCCAGTACTCGGGACAGGTTCAATGAAAAACTGTTTTTT. Combining the CDR3 with reference TRBV19 and TRBJ1-4 gives the whole variable domain DGGITQSPKYLFRKEGQNVTLSCEQNLNHDAMYWYRQDPGQGLRLIYYSQIVNDFQKGDIAEGYSVSREKKESFPLTVTSAQKNPTAFYLCASTRDRFNEKLFFGSGTQLSVL.

The genes are TRBV7-8 and TRBJ1-1; the D is unclear. The length of the CDR3 is 11 residues. The germline CDR1 and CDR2 sequences are SGHVS and FQNEAQ. V dropped 0 bases and J dropped 6 bases, with 2 bases sitting between them. The chain's CDR3 is CASSLAAEAFF. The CDR3 DNA follows: TGTGCCAGCAGCTTAGCCGCTGAAGCTTTCTTT.

The CDR3 DNA is TGTGCCAGCAGCTCACCTCGAGGGGGACGGTGGATTACGCAGTATTTT. It codes for CASSSPRGGRWITQYF. This sequence joins TRBV11-2 and TRBJ2-3; D possibly corresponds to TRBD1 (6 bases). V dropped 4 bases and J dropped 8 bases, with 22 bases sitting between them. Germline V CDR1 and CDR2: SGHAT, FQNNGV. CDR3 length: 16 residues.

The gene calls are TRBV7-9 and TRBJ2-5, with 7 bases matching TRBD1. The trim removed 6 bases at V and 1 base at J, leaving 8 bases unmatched. The germline V gene has CDR1 SEHNR and CDR2 FQNEAQ (reference sequence). The CDR3 extends over 15 amino acids. CDR3 in amino acids: CASRPRGFLQETQYF. DNA of the CDR3: TGTGCCAGCAGACCCAGGGGGTTTCTCCAAGAGACCCAGTACTTC. Full variable domain (rest looked up from reference TRBV7-9 and TRBJ2-5): DTGVSQNPRHKITKRGQNVTFRCDPISEHNRLYWYRQTLGQGPEFLTYFQNEAQLEKSRLLSDRFSAERPKGSFSTLEIQRTEQGDSAMYLCASRPRGFLQETQYFGPGTRLLVL.

This chain uses TRBV14 with TRBJ1-1; 8 nucleotides line up with TRBD1. V was clipped by 5 bases and J by 9 bases; unmatched bases: 5. There are 12 residues in the CDR3. Germline CDR1 SGHDN, CDR2 FVKESK. DNA of the CDR3: TGTGCCAGCAGCTGGGACAGGTCGAAAGCTTTCTTT. Translated: CASSWDRSKAFF.

The gene calls are TRBV27 and TRBJ1-2; TRBD1 is a possible D gene (5 bases). The CDR3 is 13 amino acids. With 8 bases removed from V and 3 bases from J, the gap between germline ends came to 13 bases. Germline V gene lookup returns CDR1 MNHEY and CDR2 SMNVEV (reference sequence). The CDR3 sequence is CASGQKLHYGYTF. The CDR3 nucleotides are TGTGCCAGCGGACAAAAGCTACACTATGGCTACACCTTC.

The genes are TRBV28 and TRBJ1-1; D not resolved. V was shortened by 5 bases and J by 1 base, with 8 bases between the two germline ends. The CDR3 covers 13 residues. CDR1 is MDHEN and CDR2 is SYDVKM in the germline V gene. The CDR3 DNA reads as TGTGCCAGCAGTCCTCGGGAGAACACTGAAGCTTTCTTT. Translated: CASSPRENTEAFF.

The rearrangement links TRBV7-9 to TRBJ1-4, with D unresolved. This CDR3 region has 15 residues. The V and J ends lost 4 bases and 8 bases respectively, with 17 bases between them. CDR1 is SEHNR and CDR2 is FQNEAQ in the germline V gene (reference sequence). CDR3 in amino acids: CASSSFIDLEEKLFF. CDR3 sequence (DNA): TGTGCCAGCAGCTCGTTCATTGACTTAGAAGAAAAACTGTTTTTT.

Only one count was recorded for this clone. The CDR3 loop reads CASSVTSGVYNEQFF. Written as DNA, the CDR3 is TGTGCCAGCAGTGTAACTAGCGGGGTCTACAATGAGCAGTTCTTC. The chain has TRBV27 and TRBJ2-1, with TRBD2 identical over 10 bases. Germline V gives CDR1 MNHEY, CDR2 SMNVEV (reference sequence). This CDR3 spans 15 amino acids. V trimming: 5 bases; J trimming: 3 bases; junction bases outside the gene matches: 4.

This chain links TRBV7-3 with TRBJ2-3, with 9 bases aligning to TRBD2. Germline CDR1 reads SGHTA; CDR2 reads FQGTGA. The CDR3 covers 17 residues. Unmatched junction bases numbered 8, after V lost 2 bases and J lost 2 bases. The CDR3 DNA is TGTGCCAGCAGCTTATATCCTAGCGGGGTCGTCACAGATACGCAGTATTTT. Translating gives CASSLYPSGVVTDTQYF.

In regard to this clone: One end of the junction fails to match germline, which may point to a read error. The chain links TRBV7-7 to TRBJ2-1; 10 bases match TRBD1. CDR1 is SSHAT and CDR2 is FNYEAQ in the germline V gene (reference sequence). The CDR3 length is 16 residues. The CDR3 region has the DNA TGTGCTAGCAGCTTAGGGGACAGGGGTAGTTTCAATGAGCAGTTCTTC. This codes for CASSLGDRGSFNEQFF.

This sequence joins TRBV7-9 and TRBJ2-7, with 8 bases lining up with TRBD1. V gave up 4 bases and J gave up 3 bases; unmatched junction bases: 11. This CDR3 comprises 16 residues. CDR1 and CDR2 (germline): SEHNR, FQNEAQ (reference sequence). CDR3 loop: CASSWGTGVGLYEQYF. CDR3 DNA sequence: TGTGCCAGCAGCTGGGGGACAGGAGTCGGGCTCTACGAGCAGTACTTC.